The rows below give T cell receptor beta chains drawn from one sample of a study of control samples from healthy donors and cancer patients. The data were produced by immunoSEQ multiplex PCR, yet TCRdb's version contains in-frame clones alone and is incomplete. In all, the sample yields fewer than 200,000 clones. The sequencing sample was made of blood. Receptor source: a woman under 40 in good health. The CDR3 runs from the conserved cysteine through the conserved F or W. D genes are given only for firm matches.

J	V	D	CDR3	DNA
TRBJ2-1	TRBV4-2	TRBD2	CASSQVGTSGGAVYEQFF	TGTGCCAGCAGCCAAGTGGGGACTAGCGGGGGGGCCGTGTATGAGCAGTTCTTC
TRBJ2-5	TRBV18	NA	CASSPLDQETQYF	TGTGCCAGCTCACCTTTGGACCAAGAGACCCAGTACTTC
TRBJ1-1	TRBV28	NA	CASAPTLRTEAFF	TGTGCCAGCGCACCGACACTACGCACTGAAGCTTTCTTT
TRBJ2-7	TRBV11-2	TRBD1	CASSPPGQAYEQYF	TGTGCCAGCAGCCCGCCGGGACAGGCCTACGAGCAGTACTTC
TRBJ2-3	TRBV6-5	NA	CASSYSRGTDTQYF	TGTGCCAGCAGTTACTCTCGGGGGACAGATACGCAGTATTTT
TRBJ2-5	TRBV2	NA	CASSGYFQETQYF	TGTGCCAGCAGCGGTTACTTCCAAGAGACCCAGTACTTC
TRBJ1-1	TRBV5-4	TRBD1	CASSFIISTGRNTEAFF	TGTGCCAGCAGCTTTATAATCTCGACAGGGAGGAACACTGAAGCTTTCTTT
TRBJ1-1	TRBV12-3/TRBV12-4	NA	CASTQTVLNEAFF	TGTGCCAGCACCCAGACAGTTCTTAACGAAGCTTTCTTT
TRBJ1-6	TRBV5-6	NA	CASSLNGAELVHF	TGTGCCAGCAGCTTGAATGGAGCAGAGTTGGTCCACTTT
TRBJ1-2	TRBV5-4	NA	CASSLVTGGYTF	TGTGCCAGCAGCTTGGTGACTGGTGGCTACACCTTC
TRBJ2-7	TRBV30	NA	CAWRSGQTYEQYF	TGTGCCTGGAGGTCAGGTCAAACCTACGAGCAGTACTTC
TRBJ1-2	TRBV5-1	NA	CASSFSVGARGYTF	TGCGCCAGCAGCTTTTCTGTGGGGGCGCGGGGCTACACCTTC
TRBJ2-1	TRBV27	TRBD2	CASTLAGADEQFF	TGTGCCAGCACACTAGCGGGGGCCGATGAGCAGTTCTTC
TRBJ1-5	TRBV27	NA	CASGGMGRNQPQHF	TGTGCCAGCGGCGGGATGGGACGCAATCAGCCCCAGCATTTT
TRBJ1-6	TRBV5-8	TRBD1	CASSFRQGGSPLHF	TGTGCCAGCAGCTTTCGACAGGGAGGTTCACCCCTCCACTTT
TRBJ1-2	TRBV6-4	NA	CASSVQGRGYGYTF	TGTGCCAGCAGTGTACAGGGAAGAGGCTATGGCTACACCTTC
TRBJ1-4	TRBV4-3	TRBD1	CASSQDRGQGNEKLFF	TGCGCCAGCAGCCAAGATCGGGGACAGGGAAATGAAAAACTGTTTTTT
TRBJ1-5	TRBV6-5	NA	CASREDGTNQPQHF	TGTGCCAGTCGGGAGGACGGCACCAATCAGCCCCAGCATTTT
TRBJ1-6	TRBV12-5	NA	CASGTTLSSYNSPLHF	TGTGCTAGTGGGACTACTTTAAGCTCCTATAATTCACCCCTCCACTTT
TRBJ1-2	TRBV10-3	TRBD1	CAISERTGGRQGGGYTF	TGTGCCATCAGTGAGAGAACCGGAGGCCGACAGGGAGGGGGCTACACCTTC
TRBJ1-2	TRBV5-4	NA	CASTSSDATSGYTF	TGTGCCAGCACCTCTAGTGACGCTACTAGTGGCTACACCTTC
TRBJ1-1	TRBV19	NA	CASSEKGEEAFF	TGTGCCAGTAGTGAGAAGGGGGAGGAAGCTTTCTTT